The 31 T cell receptor beta chains presented below share a single source sample, sequenced in a study of T cell responses to AZD1222 COVID-19 vaccine (dated by TCRdb to the early 2020s). In light of the paper, this sample's time point label describes: baseline before first vaccination. Library preparation employed the immunoSEQ multiplex PCR assay. Entries here come from immuneACCESS through TCRdb and include only in-frame sequences with V and J called. Some clones fail to appear in such tables; in the studies checked, an unresolved V gene covers under half of the shortfall, and the cause of the remainder is unknown. The sample table holds some 170,000 clones, of which about 92% were seen once. Of the sample, less than 3% falls within the top ten clones. The source material was peripheral blood, sampled on day 0 of AZD1222 vaccination. Receptors were obtained from an adult in good health.

This clone was detected only once. This CDR3 is CASSLGAGTGFEQYF. DNA of the CDR3: TGTGCCAGCAGCTTAGGAGCCGGGACAGGGTTCGAGCAGTACTTC. The V call is TRBV7-6, the J call TRBJ2-7; 9 bases match TRBD1. The CDR3 length is 15 residues. The germline V gene encodes CDR1 SGHVS and CDR2 FNYEAQ. V lost 1 base to trimming and J lost 6 bases; unmatched junction nucleotides: 7.

CDR3 DNA sequence: TGTGCCAGCAGCCCGCCGGGACAGGGGTTTGTAACTAATGAAAAACTGTTTTTT. The encoded protein is CASSPPGQGFVTNEKLFF. V gene TRBV7-9 combines with J gene TRBJ1-4; 10 bases fit TRBD1. Germline loops: CDR1 SEHNR, CDR2 FQNEAQ (reference sequence). The CDR3 runs 18 residues. V trimming: 5 bases; J trimming: 1 base; junction bases outside the gene matches: 10.

The genes are TRBV5-6 and TRBJ1-2, with D uncertain. V was shortened by 1 base and J by 7 bases, with 11 bases between the two germline ends. The CDR3 consists of 13 residues. The germline gives CDR1 SGHDT, CDR2 YYEEEE. This chain's CDR3 is CASSLLGRSGYTF. In DNA form, the CDR3 reads TGTGCCAGCAGCTTGCTCGGGAGAAGTGGCTACACCTTC.

V and J are TRBV7-9 and TRBJ2-1, with D unclear. Germline V lookup: CDR1 SEHNR, CDR2 FQNEAQ (reference sequence). There are 13 residues in the CDR3. V lost 3 bases, J lost 4 bases, and 7 bases lay in between. The CDR3 is CASSFGVYNEQFF. Here the CDR3 DNA reads TGTGCCAGCAGCTTCGGCGTTTACAATGAGCAGTTCTTC.

This chain connects TRBV4-1 to TRBJ2-1; D gene uncertain. Trimming pared 0 bases from V and 12 bases from J, leaving 15 bases between. This CDR3 contains 14 residues. The germline V gene has CDR1 MGHRA and CDR2 YSYEKL. The CDR3 region has the DNA TGCGCCAGCAGCCAAGATCTTGGGTCAATGGGGCAGTTCTTC. It is translated as CASSQDLGSMGQFF.

This chain joins TRBV15 and TRBJ1-6; D not certain. V was trimmed by 7 bases and J by 7 bases, leaving 14 bases between them. CDR1 is LNHNV and CDR2 is YYDKDF in the germline V gene (reference sequence). The CDR3 is 14 amino acids. Here the CDR3 reads CATTDRHGNSPLHF. The CDR3 bases are TGTGCCACCACCGATCGCCATGGGAATTCACCCCTCCACTTT.

The chain joins TRBV7-2 to TRBJ1-4, with D possibly matching TRBD1 (6 bases). Trimming pared 3 bases from V and 1 base from J, leaving 12 bases between. The length of the CDR3 is 16 residues. From germline, CDR1 is SGHTA and CDR2 FQGNSA. The CDR3 region has the DNA TGTGCCAGCAGCTTCGCTGAAGGGGGAACTAATGAAAAACTGTTTTTT. It codes for CASSFAEGGTNEKLFF.

The chain combines TRBV7-9 with TRBJ2-3; D not certain. The length of the CDR3 is 12 residues. Looked up from germline, CDR1 is SEHNR and CDR2 is FQNEAQ (reference sequence). With 5 bases removed from V and 5 bases from J, the gap between germline ends came to 8 bases. The CDR3 DNA reads as TGTGCCAGCAGCCAAGGATTAGATACGCAGTATTTT. It encodes CASSQGLDTQYF.

The chain is built from TRBV19 and TRBJ1-5, with 10 bases fitting TRBD1. Looked up from germline, CDR1 is LNHDA and CDR2 is SQIVND (reference sequence). The CDR3 runs 15 residues. Losses at the gene ends were 3 bases for V and 7 bases for J; bases not matched to a gene: 6. Written as DNA, the CDR3 is TGTGCCAGTAGTATTGACAGGGGGCGAGAACAGCCCCAGCATTTT. Protein: CASSIDRGREQPQHF. Complete variable domain (other parts from reference TRBV19 and TRBJ1-5): DGGITQSPKYLFRKEGQNVTLSCEQNLNHDAMYWYRQDPGQGLRLIYYSQIVNDFQKGDIAEGYSVSREKKESFPLTVTSAQKNPTAFYLCASSIDRGREQPQHFGDGTRLSIL.

This chain connects TRBV7-9 to TRBJ2-5; D gene uncertain. Germline assignment: CDR1 SEHNR and CDR2 FQNEAQ (reference sequence). The CDR3 contains 14 residues. V was clipped by 1 base and J by 1 base, with 7 bases between them. CDR3 nucleotide sequence: TGTGCCAGCAGCTTAGGTTCCCTCCAAGAGACCCAGTACTTC. Its translation is CASSLGSLQETQYF.

This chain connects TRBV28 to TRBJ2-7; D is unresolved. The CDR3 runs to 13 residues. With 2 bases removed from V and 1 base from J, the gap between germline ends came to 6 bases. Looked up from germline, CDR1 is MDHEN and CDR2 is SYDVKM. The CDR3 coding sequence is TGTGCCAGCAGTTTAACTGCGTCCTACGAGCAGTACTTC. This encodes CASSLTASYEQYF.

This sequence joins TRBV10-3 and TRBJ2-7; D possibly corresponds to TRBD2 (5 bases). The CDR3 is 12 amino acids. The V end lost 3 bases, the J end lost 6 bases, and 9 bases lay between the germline ends. The V gene's germline CDR1 is ENHRY and CDR2 SYGVKD. The CDR3 is CAISDGEREQYF. The CDR3 DNA sequence: TGTGCCATCAGTGACGGGGAACGCGAGCAGTACTTC.

The chain is built from TRBV25-1 and TRBJ2-7; 9 nucleotides align to TRBD1. Trimming removed 1 base from V and 4 bases from J; junction bases left unmatched: 5. CDR3 size: 15 residues. From germline, CDR1 is MGHDK and CDR2 SYGVNS. In DNA, the CDR3 is TGTGCCAGCAGTGAATCCCCGACAGGGGGATACGAGCAGTACTTC. Encoded protein: CASSESPTGGYEQYF.

This chain uses TRBV3-1 (or the pseudogene TRBV3-2) with TRBJ2-7; no clear D. The V and J ends lost 4 bases and 4 bases respectively, with 5 bases between them. Germline V CDR1 and CDR2: LGHDT, YNNKEL (reference sequence). The CDR3 loop spans 11 amino acids. The CDR3 loop is CASSLHYEQYF. As DNA, the CDR3 is TGTGCCAGCAGCCTCCATTACGAGCAGTACTTC.

This chain joins TRBV6-1 and TRBJ1-4, with a weak D call TRBD1 (5 bases). Trimming removed 2 bases at V and 7 bases at J, with 14 bases between. Germline loops: CDR1 MNHNS, CDR2 SASEGT. This CDR3 is built from 15 residues. The CDR3 spells CASSEWGGRGEKLFF. CDR3 nucleotide sequence: TGTGCCAGCAGTGAATGGGGGGGACGAGGTGAAAAACTGTTTTTT.

The chain recombines TRBV30 with TRBJ2-3; 7 bases are a match to TRBD2. Germline V gives CDR1 GTSNPN, CDR2 SVGIG (reference sequence). The CDR3 covers 13 residues. The trim removed 2 bases at V and 2 bases at J, leaving 1 base unmatched. The CDR3, as DNA: TGTGCCTGGAGTAGCGGGAACACAGATACGCAGTATTTT. The encoded protein is CAWSSGNTDTQYF.

CDR3 loop: CASSLGVAYEQYF. DNA of the CDR3: TGTGCCAGCAGCTTGGGGGTTGCTTACGAGCAGTACTTC. The rearrangement joins TRBV5-6 to TRBJ2-7, with D unresolved. V was pared by 0 bases and J by 4 bases, with 8 bases between. The CDR3 runs to 13 residues. Germline V gene sequence: CDR1 SGHDT, CDR2 YYEEEE.

The V gene is TRBV6-1, the J gene TRBJ2-7, with 14 bases identical to TRBD2. CDR3 length: 19 residues. Trimming removed 3 bases from V and 7 bases from J; junction bases left unmatched: 17. Per the germline V gene, CDR1 is MNHNS and CDR2 is SASEGT. In DNA, the CDR3 is TGTGCCAGCAGTGATTTGCCCGGGACTAGCGGGAGAGTCGTGCTTGAGCAGTACTTC. This translates into CASSDLPGTSGRVVLEQYF.

The chain is built from TRBV6-9 and TRBJ1-4, with a tentative D call TRBD1 (5 bases). The CDR3 extends over 13 amino acids. V was cut by 3 bases and J by 10 bases, with 12 bases left in between. From germline, CDR1 is MNHGY and CDR2 SVAAGI. CDR3 amino acids: CASSYGRAGKLFF. CDR3 in DNA: TGTGCCAGCAGTTACGGCAGGGCGGGAAAACTGTTTTTT.

The CDR3 sequence is CAIRPTQGDTQYF. As DNA, the CDR3 is TGTGCCATCAGGCCGACACAGGGGGATACGCAGTATTTT. The J gene is TRBJ2-3, the V gene TRBV10-3; 7 bases line up with TRBD1. The CDR3 is made up of 13 amino acids. V lost 6 bases, J lost 6 bases, and 6 bases stayed unmatched. CDR1 is ENHRY and CDR2 is SYGVKD in the germline V gene.

DNA for the CDR3: TGTGCCAGCAGGACGACAGGGATCACCGGGGAGCTGTTTTTT. Translating gives CASRTTGITGELFF. The V and J genes are TRBV2 and TRBJ2-2; 7 nucleotides line up with TRBD1. Germline lookup yields CDR1 SNHLY and CDR2 FYNNEI. Germline trimming cut 6 bases from V and 4 bases from J; bases unmatched to any gene: 5. The CDR3 runs 14 residues. Filled out from reference TRBV2 and TRBJ2-2, the complete variable domain reads EPEVTQTPSHQVTQMGQEVILRCVPISNHLYFYWYRQILGQKVEFLVSFYNNEISEKSEIFDDQFSVERPDGSNFTLKIRSTKLEDSAMYFCASRTTGITGELFFGEGSRLTVL.

The V gene is TRBV9, the J gene TRBJ2-7; 8 positions match TRBD1. V was clipped by 4 bases and J by 2 bases; unmatched bases: 5. The CDR3 extends over 14 amino acids. Germline CDR1 is SGDLS and CDR2 is YYNGEE. For the CDR3, the DNA is TGTGCCAGCAGCCAGGGACAGGAACCCTACGAGCAGTACTTC. It translates to CASSQGQEPYEQYF.

V gene TRBV19 combines with J gene TRBJ2-2, with D possibly matching TRBD2 (5 bases). V shed 3 bases and J shed 2 bases, with 22 bases lying between them. The CDR3 totals 19 residues. Germline V gene sequence: CDR1 LNHDA, CDR2 SQIVND (reference sequence). In nucleotides, the CDR3 is TGTGCCAGTAGTATGAGGTTTGGGGTGATAGCGTCTAACACCGGGGAGCTGTTTTTT. It specifies CASSMRFGVIASNTGELFF.

The V call is TRBV5-1, the J call TRBJ2-2, with D perhaps TRBD1 (6 bases). V gave up 4 bases and J gave up 0 bases, with 10 bases separating them. Per germline, CDR1 SGHRS and CDR2 YFSETQ. This CDR3 spans 15 amino acids. The CDR3, as DNA: TGCGCCAGCAGCGCAGGGGACGCGAACACCGGGGAGCTGTTTTTT. This translates into CASSAGDANTGELFF. The variable domain in full, completed from reference TRBV5-1 and TRBJ2-2, reads KAGVTQTPRYLIKTRGQQVTLSCSPISGHRSVSWYQQTPGQGLQFLFEYFSETQRNKGNFPGRFSGRQFSNSRSEMNVSTLELGDSALYLCASSAGDANTGELFFGEGSRLTVL.

The chain couples TRBV9 to TRBJ1-2, with a tentative D call TRBD1 (5 bases). This CDR3 has 15 amino acids. The ends were cut back, 3 bases at V and 0 bases at J, with 12 bases in the middle. Germline loops: CDR1 SGDLS, CDR2 YYNGEE. CDR3 bases: TGTGCCAGCAGCGCTACGGGACCGGCTAACTATGGCTACACCTTC. The encoded protein is CASSATGPANYGYTF. Combining the CDR3 with reference TRBV9 and TRBJ1-2 gives the whole variable domain DSGVTQTPKHLITATGQRVTLRCSPRSGDLSVYWYQQSLDQGLQFLIQYYNGEERAKGNILERFSAQQFPDLHSELNLSSLELGDSALYFCASSATGPANYGYTFGSGTRLTVV.

The table lists this clone with a count of one. This CDR3 reads CASSQDWTDTYGYTF. The DNA for the CDR3 is TGTGCCAGCAGCCAAGACTGGACAGACACCTATGGCTACACCTTC. The rearrangement uses TRBV3-1 (or the pseudogene TRBV3-2) and TRBJ1-2; D may be TRBD1 (6 bases). The V gene's germline CDR1 is LGHDT and CDR2 YNNKEL (reference sequence). The CDR3 is 15 amino acids. Trimming removed 0 bases from V and 4 bases from J, with 12 bases in between.

V gene TRBV6-2 or TRBV6-3 combines with J gene TRBJ1-2; 7 nucleotides align to TRBD1. This CDR3 is built from 17 residues. V shed 2 bases and J 8 bases; nucleotides not matched to a gene: 17. Germline assignment: CDR1 MNHEY and CDR2 SVGEGT. This chain's CDR3 is CASSYGTLDRTGGGYTF. Written as DNA, the CDR3 is TGTGCCAGCAGTTACGGGACTTTGGATAGGACAGGTGGCGGCTACACCTTC.

The chain couples TRBV9 to TRBJ1-2, with 9 bases identical to TRBD1. This CDR3 region has 14 residues. The germline V gene has CDR1 SGDLS and CDR2 YYNGEE. After removal of 0 bases from V and 7 bases from J, the junction contained 4 bases not matched to a gene. DNA of the CDR3: TGTGCCAGCAGCGTAGCGAGGACAGGGGTTGGCTACACCTTC. This sequence encodes CASSVARTGVGYTF.

DNA of the CDR3: TGTGCCAGCATGAGCAGGGGGTATTTTGGCTACACCTTC. Its protein product is CASMSRGYFGYTF. The chain is built from TRBV2 and TRBJ1-2, with 7 bases that match TRBD1. The V gene end was trimmed by 7 bases and the J gene end by 7 bases; junction bases not matched to a gene: 9. The CDR3 length is 13 residues. Germline-derived CDR1 and CDR2 are SNHLY and FYNNEI. Combining the CDR3 with reference TRBV2 and TRBJ1-2 gives the whole variable domain EPEVTQTPSHQVTQMGQEVILRCVPISNHLYFYWYRQILGQKVEFLVSFYNNEISEKSEIFDDQFSVERPDGSNFTLKIRSTKLEDSAMYFCASMSRGYFGYTFGSGTRLTVV.

The chain uses TRBV3-1 (or the pseudogene TRBV3-2) and TRBJ1-5; D gene uncertain. Deletions cut 4 bases from V and 3 bases from J, with 7 bases between. Per germline, CDR1 LGHDT and CDR2 YNNKEL (reference sequence). The CDR3 is 13 amino acids. In nucleotides, the CDR3 is TGTGCCAGCAGCCCCAGGAACAATCAGCCCCAGCATTTT. Translation: CASSPRNNQPQHF.

This chain connects TRBV2 to TRBJ2-1; 10 bases line up with TRBD2. Unmatched junction bases numbered 9, after V lost 7 bases and J lost 6 bases. CDR3 length: 15 amino acids. Germline-derived CDR1 and CDR2 are SNHLY and FYNNEI. The CDR3 region is CASTPSGSARNEQFF. The DNA for the CDR3 is TGTGCCAGCACCCCTAGCGGGAGTGCTCGCAATGAGCAGTTCTTC.